The 19 T cell receptor beta chains presented below share a single source sample, sequenced in a study of cytomegalovirus exposure and HLA in healthy donors. PCR amplification relied on 60 Vbeta primers (plus 13 Jbeta primers). Method: immunoSEQ multiplex PCR; TCRdb's copy keeps in-frame clones and lacks some. The sample lists some 220,000 clones; just under 85% were seen once. The sequenced material came from PBMCs. Source of these receptors: a woman between 40 and 50 years old in good health and CMV-seronegative.

This rearrangement joins TRBV19 to TRBJ2-1; 13 bases agree with TRBD2. The CDR3 extends over 16 amino acids. The trim removed 2 bases at V and 5 bases at J, leaving 3 bases unmatched. Germline V gene data show CDR1 as LNHDA and CDR2 as SQIVND (reference sequence). Written as DNA, the CDR3 is TGTGCCAGTAGTATACCACTAGCGGGGGGGAACAATGAGCAGTTCTTC. Residues: CASSIPLAGGNNEQFF.

The chain carries TRBV5-1 and TRBJ2-7, with TRBD1 matching 11 bases. This CDR3 contains 16 residues. Per the germline V gene, CDR1 is SGHRS and CDR2 is YFSETQ. J gave up 0 bases and V 4 bases, and 6 bases lay outside the gene matches. The CDR3 sequence: CASSRTGGGSSYEQYF. The CDR3 DNA follows: TGCGCCAGCAGCCGGACAGGGGGCGGAAGCTCCTACGAGCAGTACTTC.

V is TRBV7-9 and J is TRBJ2-2, with 9 bases matching TRBD2. The CDR3 is 17 amino acids. Germline V gives CDR1 SEHNR, CDR2 FQNEAQ (reference sequence). V dropped 1 base and J dropped 3; count of bases not matched to a gene: 6. The CDR3 DNA follows: TGTGCCAGCAGCTTAGTTTCCGGCGGGGGGGACACCGGGGAGCTGTTTTTT. Translated: CASSLVSGGGDTGELFF.

V is TRBV7-6 and J is TRBJ2-1; 8 bases align to TRBD2. The ends lost 4 bases at V and 7 bases at J; junction bases unmatched: 6. Per the germline V gene, CDR1 is SGHVS and CDR2 is FNYEAQ. The CDR3 consists of 14 residues. CDR3 in amino acids: CASSWGGGGNEQFF. CDR3 coding DNA: TGTGCCAGCAGCTGGGGGGGCGGGGGGAATGAGCAGTTCTTC. The variable domain in full, completed from reference TRBV7-6 and TRBJ2-1, reads GAGVSQSPRYKVTKRGQDVALRCDPISGHVSLYWYRQALGQGPEFLTYFNYEAQQDKSGLPNDRFSAERPEGSISTLTIQRTEQRDSAMYRCASSWGGGGNEQFFGPGTRLTVL.

The gene calls are TRBV7-9 and TRBJ1-1, with 10 nucleotides matching TRBD1. Germline loops: CDR1 SEHNR, CDR2 FQNEAQ (reference sequence). This CDR3 is built from 11 residues. Losses at the gene ends were 5 bases for V and 13 bases for J; bases not matched to a gene: 4. CDR3 protein: CASSAGTGVFF. The DNA of the CDR3 is TGTGCCAGCAGCGCCGGGACAGGGGTTTTCTTT.

The chain carries TRBV9 and TRBJ1-2; no firm D call. This CDR3 comprises 15 residues. Germline assignment: CDR1 SGDLS and CDR2 YYNGEE. The ends were cut back, 0 bases at V and 0 bases at J, with 9 bases in the middle. CDR3 region: CASSVGPSSNYGYTF. The CDR3 nucleotides read TGTGCCAGCAGCGTAGGCCCAAGCTCTAACTATGGCTACACCTTC.

The V and J genes are TRBV7-3 and TRBJ1-2; tentative D call: TRBD1 (5 bases). The CDR3 is 13 amino acids. Germline loops: CDR1 SGHTA, CDR2 FQGTGA. Trimming cost V 2 bases and J 5 bases, with 9 bases left between them. Here the CDR3 reads CASSLRGTYGYTF. In DNA, the CDR3 is TGTGCCAGCAGCTTACGGGGGACTTATGGCTACACCTTC.

This clone was counted once. V is TRBV5-4 and J is TRBJ1-6, with TRBD1 identical over 8 bases. CDR1 is SGHNT and CDR2 is YYREEE in the germline V gene (reference sequence). This CDR3 region has 15 residues. Trimming took 4 bases from V and 9 from J; bases not matched to a gene: 9. CDR3 region: CASSAKTGVGSPLHF. CDR3 DNA sequence: TGTGCCAGCAGCGCCAAGACAGGGGTTGGTTCACCCCTCCACTTT.

The CDR3 DNA reads TGTGCCAGCTCGGAGCGGGGGCCCTACAATGAGCAGTTCTTC. Protein: CASSERGPYNEQFF. The chain carries TRBV6-5 and TRBJ2-1, with 8 bases fitting TRBD2. The CDR3 contains 14 residues. Germline trimming cut 8 bases from V and 2 bases from J; bases unmatched to any gene: 5. The germline CDR1 and CDR2 sequences are MNHEY and SVGAGI.

V usage is TRBV15 and J usage is TRBJ2-7; no clear D. The CDR3 length is 14 residues. V shed 0 bases and J shed 2 bases, with 8 bases lying between them. The germline V gene has CDR1 LNHNV and CDR2 YYDKDF (reference sequence). The CDR3 loop reads CATSRDYYTYEQYF. The DNA of the CDR3 is TGTGCCACCAGCAGAGATTACTATACCTACGAGCAGTACTTC.

The chain recombines TRBV28 with TRBJ1-4; TRBD1 is a possible D gene (5 bases). The germline V gene encodes CDR1 MDHEN and CDR2 SYDVKM. Trimming took off 2 bases at V and 12 bases at J, with 16 bases between the two ends. CDR3 length: 14 residues. The CDR3 DNA reads as TGTGCCAGCAGTTTAGGAGGGGAGGGCAGGGAACTGTTTTTT. Translating it yields CASSLGGEGRELFF.

The chain has TRBV19 and TRBJ2-7; perhaps TRBD1 as D (6 bases). CDR3 length equals 14 residues. Between the trimmed V and J ends, which lost 6 bases and 2 bases, there was a span of 14 bases. CDR1 is LNHDA, CDR2 SQIVND, per germline (reference sequence). The CDR3 bases are TGTGCCAGTAGCTCTGGCACAGGGCCCTACGAGCAGTACTTC. Translation gives CASSSGTGPYEQYF.

The V and J genes are TRBV6-5 and TRBJ1-1; TRBD1 matches at 7 bases. The CDR3 consists of 13 residues. V was clipped by 6 bases and J by 11 bases; unmatched bases: 12. The germline CDR1 and CDR2 sequences are MNHEY and SVGAGI. CDR3: CASRRLGQEEAFF. CDR3 DNA: TGTGCCAGCAGACGACTCGGACAGGAGGAGGCTTTCTTT.

This chain joins TRBV6-6 and TRBJ2-1, with D possibly matching TRBD2 (5 bases). V lost 0 bases and J 6 bases, leaving 9 bases between the germline ends. CDR3 length: 14 residues. Per the germline V gene, CDR1 is MNHNY and CDR2 is SVGAGI (reference sequence). CDR3 in DNA: TGTGCCAGCAGTTACTCGATGGCGGGCAATGAGCAGTTCTTC. It codes for CASSYSMAGNEQFF.

The V and J genes are TRBV5-1 and TRBJ1-6; D is possibly TRBD1 (6 bases). This CDR3 has 14 residues. CDR1 is SGHRS and CDR2 is YFSETQ in the germline V gene. Trimming took off 4 bases at V and 7 bases at J, with 12 bases between the two ends. The CDR3 loop reads CASSVDRQNSPLHF. As DNA, the CDR3 is TGCGCCAGCAGCGTTGACAGGCAAAATTCACCCCTCCACTTT.

The chain links TRBV2 to TRBJ1-1, with TRBD1 matching 7 bases. V shed 2 bases, J shed 0 bases, and the junction held 0 bases outside the gene matches. This CDR3 is 14 amino acids long. Germline values: CDR1 SNHLY, CDR2 FYNNEI. In nucleotides, the CDR3 is TGTGCCAGCAGTGAACAGGGGGTGAACACTGAAGCTTTCTTT. Amino acid sequence: CASSEQGVNTEAFF.

This rearrangement joins TRBV7-2 to TRBJ1-6; 10 bases align to TRBD1. Per the germline V gene, CDR1 is SGHTA and CDR2 is FQGNSA. Germline trimming cut 5 bases from V and 9 bases from J; bases unmatched to any gene: 10. This CDR3 is built from 16 residues. The DNA for the CDR3 is TGTGCCAGCAGCCCCCGGGACAGGGGTTCTCTTTCACCCCTCCACTTT. Translating it yields CASSPRDRGSLSPLHF.

The V gene is TRBV19, the J gene TRBJ1-2, with 9 bases fitting TRBD1. Germline lookup yields CDR1 LNHDA and CDR2 SQIVND (reference sequence). V trimming: 6 bases; J trimming: 7 bases; junction bases outside the gene matches: 15. There are 16 residues in the CDR3. The CDR3 loop is CASRHSGTGSSFGYTF. The CDR3 DNA is TGTGCCAGTAGACATTCCGGGACAGGGAGTTCGTTTGGCTACACCTTC.

This clone was recorded once. The chain is built from TRBV27 and TRBJ2-5; D not resolved. The CDR3 contains 13 residues. CDR1 is MNHEY and CDR2 is SMNVEV in the germline V gene (reference sequence). Trimming left V 8 bases short and J 5 bases short, with 15 bases between. The CDR3: CASSHQVQETQYF. The CDR3 nucleotides read TGTGCCAGCTCGCACCAAGTTCAGGAGACCCAGTACTTC.